These T cell receptor beta chains were read from a single sample in a study of control samples from healthy donors and cancer patients. Here immunoSEQ multiplex PCR was the method, and the copy in TCRdb shows in-frame clones only, minus some. The sample has about 120,000 clones; 80% to 95% are singletons. Sequenced input: PBMCs. The receptors were gathered from a man aged 80 or over with head and neck cancer. Both conserved end residues are part of each CDR3.

V gene,J gene,CDR3 protein
TRBV5-6,TRBJ2-3,CASSLETGLNTQYF
TRBV10-2,TRBJ2-3,CASRGDRGKSTDTQYF
TRBV25-1,TRBJ1-4,CASSEVATNEKLFF
TRBV30,TRBJ1-4,CAWSVRFLGEKLFF
TRBV6-5,TRBJ2-7,CASSYYGQGMHEQYF
TRBV27,TRBJ2-5,CASSPGLAGETQYF
TRBV4-3,TRBJ1-4,CASSHYARQGTNEKLFF
TRBV30,TRBJ1-1,CAWRVYNEAFF
TRBV7-2,TRBJ2-7,CASSRRKGPYEQYF
TRBV9,TRBJ2-1,CASSVGQGPYNEQFF
TRBV11-2,TRBJ2-3,CASSLGPTDTQYF
TRBV2,TRBJ1-5,CASSWTGANSQPQHF
TRBV27,TRBJ2-7,CASSLKGYGTGPHEQYF
TRBV30,TRBJ1-1,CAWSVSGGMNTEAFF
TRBV11-3,TRBJ1-5,CASINSRKRNQPQHF
TRBV19,TRBJ1-1,CASRDRAYDTEAFF
TRBV6-6,TRBJ2-2,CASSHSRIGGINTGELFF
TRBV7-9,TRBJ1-4,CASSLAGLEKLFF
TRBV18,TRBJ2-5,CASSPALSGTQETQYF
TRBV6-5,TRBJ2-3,CASSYGGLNTDTQYF
TRBV2,TRBJ2-7,CASRYRDNSYEQYF
TRBV6-8,TRBJ2-1,CASSLPGTSGNVNEQFF
TRBV19,TRBJ2-6,CASSISGANVLTF
TRBV18,TRBJ1-5,CASSPVGGQPQHF
TRBV6-5,TRBJ1-4,CASRGTLGEKLFF
TRBV30,TRBJ2-7,CAWELASVMRDEQYF
TRBV4-1,TRBJ2-7,CASSLGSVTQVAYEQYF
TRBV6-2/TRBV6-3,TRBJ1-6,CASSYSTGGSSYNSPLHF
TRBV6-4,TRBJ1-6,CASSDSGTGNSPLHF
TRBV18,TRBJ2-1,CASSPPIQGPNEQFF
TRBV6-1,TRBJ1-1,CASSEVPNTEAFF
TRBV3-1/TRBV3-2,TRBJ2-7,CASSQGGLSYEQYF
TRBV20-1,TRBJ2-7,CSASFRESVKYEQYF
TRBV7-9,TRBJ2-7,CASSPPRGARYEQYF
TRBV13,TRBJ1-6,CASSLERERSSYNSPLHF
TRBV5-6,TRBJ1-1,CASSRRTGEAFF
TRBV19,TRBJ1-1,CASSIFTDSTEAFF
TRBV4-2,TRBJ2-7,CASSQTSGGAWSYEQYF
TRBV5-1,TRBJ2-1,CASSSGLAGGRTSNEQFF
TRBV7-8,TRBJ2-1,CASSLLGSGSSYNEQFF
TRBV18,TRBJ2-2,CATSPGLFTGELFF
TRBV5-1,TRBJ2-7,CASSLGRPYEQYF
TRBV5-6,TRBJ1-2,CASSYRASNYGYTF
TRBV6-5,TRBJ1-6,CASSYSRVGDSPLHF
TRBV19,TRBJ1-6,CASTGQGASPLHF
TRBV10-3,TRBJ2-7,CAISDGSNYEQYF
TRBV5-1,TRBJ2-1,CASSITGLALNEQFF
TRBV5-8,TRBJ1-5,CASSPGGRVNQPQHF
TRBV7-2,TRBJ1-4,CASSLRGFNEKLFF
TRBV19,TRBJ1-1,CASSIPGTGNTEAFF